The text below deals with one T cell receptor (beta chain). Its antigen is still unknown. The junction and the germline gene differ at one end; a read error may be behind it. This sample stems from a study of OX40 agonist ivuxolimab in advanced cancers. Turning to the overall study: The costimulatory receptor OX40 (CD134) was targeted by ivuxolimab, a fully human IgG2 agonistic monoclonal antibody. Patients were allowed to have had prior anti-PD-1, anti-PD-L1 or anti-CTLA-4 therapy, and approximately 41% of the dose-escalation patients had previously received checkpoint inhibitors. Of the roughly 52 dose-escalation patients, hepatocellular carcinoma was present in roughly 19, melanoma in roughly 15, renal cell carcinoma in 9 and head and neck cancer in 9. Partial responses occurred in three dose-escalation patients, of whom one had hepatocellular carcinoma and two had cutaneous melanoma. The paper describes the monotherapy dose-escalation part (N ≈ 51 patients) of the phase I trial of ivuxolimab. The point of sequencing TCRbeta in the periphery was to test whether ivuxolimab changed TCR sequence diversity and drove clonal T-cell expansion. In the dose-escalation cohort, 65% to 90% of patients were male, and the mean age was around 60 years, with a range of about 20 to 79. Intravenous ivuxolimab was administered to patients every 2 weeks at six dose levels: 0.01, 0.1, 0.3, 1.5, 3 and 10 mg/kg. Broader findings and caveats from the paper: After ivuxolimab, more expanded clones were found on average in CD8+ T cells than in CD4+ T cells. Antigen specificity was not determined for the clonally expanded peripheral T cells. Low levels of normalized T-cell clonal expansion were also seen in some nonresponding patients. Partial responders in the 0.1-3.0 mg/kg groups had among the lowest normalized peripheral clonal expansion, especially among CD8+ T cells. At doses of 0.1 to 3.0 mg/kg, clonal expansion of both CD4+ and CD8+ T cells in blood was seen between baseline and week 6.

From a lookup of the germline V gene (reference sequence), CDR1 and CDR2 are SSHAT and FNYEAQ. Spanning cysteine to phenylalanine, the CDR3 consists of 16 amino acids. Just the 48-base CDR3 DNA is kept, in frame starting at base 1. Patients with a history of autoimmune disease or receiving systemic immunosuppression were excluded from the trial. Peripheral blood for TCR sequencing was collected from all dose cohorts at baseline, on cycle 4 day 1, and on cycle 7 day 1. Samples came from an open-label, multicenter, first-in-human phase I dose-escalation trial of ivuxolimab. Adults with locally advanced or metastatic melanoma, renal cell carcinoma, hepatocellular carcinoma or head and neck squamous cell carcinoma were enrolled in the trial. Before TCR sequencing, CD4+ T cells and CD8+ T cells were sorted from peripheral blood as separate populations. Genomic DNA was isolated from the sorted cells so that the TCRbeta CDR3 region could be sequenced. The immunoSEQ Assay was used for sequencing of TCRbeta CDR3 regions. The clones in this table, taken by TCRdb from immuneACCESS, are in-frame only. Not every clone is retained; where verified, under half of the shortfall comes from an unresolved V gene, and the cause of the rest is unknown. Present in this sample are about 79,000 clones, 90% of which were seen just once. Jointly, the top ten make up roughly 0.32% of the sample.

The sample was CD4+ or CD8+ T cells sorted from blood, taken in a trial of the OX40 agonist ivuxolimab. This receptor chain uses TRBV7-7 and TRBJ2-3; the central 8 bases match TRBD1. This sequence was found in an adult with an advanced solid tumor such as melanoma, head and neck, liver or kidney cancer. This receptor has the CDR3 CASSLGDTGGGDTQYF. At the DNA level, the sequence is TGTGCTAGCAGCTTAGGGGATACAGGGGGAGGAGATACGCAGTATTTT.